This entry features one T cell receptor (beta chain) sequence. Study processing details: Researchers report that nucleated cell counts were estimated from reference gene primer amplification. Sequenced by immunoSEQ multiplex PCR; TCRdb stores in-frame clones only, minus some. D and trimming were read from the DNA, whereas the V and J calls and clone size are those reported in that table. This table has over 140,000 clones, about 86% appearing once. The CDR3 length is 19 residues. The V gene's germline CDR1 is SGHAT and CDR2 FQNNGV. Losses at the gene ends were 3 bases for V and 5 bases for J; bases not matched to a gene: 19. The sample comes from a study of blood T cell repertoires in COVID-19. Across the study: The United States, Italy and Spain supplied acute and convalescent COVID-19 samples.

The clonotype comes from a woman aged 60-70 years with acute or convalescent COVID-19. The source material was peripheral blood. V usage is TRBV11-2 and J usage is TRBJ2-3; 8 bases map to TRBD2. In DNA form, the CDR3 reads TGTGCCAGCAGCTTGTCGCTTGAGGCTAGCGGGCTAGCATTAGATACGCAGTATTTT. This encodes CASSLSLEASGLALDTQYF.